This T cell receptor beta chain was retrieved from a study of CD8 T cells in ankylosing spondylitis. Study-level findings and limits: Ankylosing spondylitis blood seemed to carry a telltale TCR beta motif made of several highly homologous variants.

Germline values: CDR1 SGDLS, CDR2 YYNGEE. V was cut by 0 bases and J by 4 bases, with 10 bases left in between. This CDR3 is 14 amino acids long. Library preparation for TCR beta used quantitative 5'-RACE with molecular barcodes. TCRdb fed the 5' RACE reads into MiXCR, producing one record per CDR3 protein. The table includes some 840,000 distinct CDR3 sequences, 10% to 15% detected once. A few counts support this clonotype. What it binds is not known. Sequenced material: blood, either unsorted or a sorted T cell fraction (not recorded which). The sequence derives from a male donor with ankylosing spondylitis. The gene calls are TRBV9 and TRBJ1-2, with unresolved D. In DNA form, the CDR3 reads TGTGCCAGCAGCGTAGGCCTCGAAGGCTATGGCTACACCTTC. It specifies CASSVGLEGYGYTF.